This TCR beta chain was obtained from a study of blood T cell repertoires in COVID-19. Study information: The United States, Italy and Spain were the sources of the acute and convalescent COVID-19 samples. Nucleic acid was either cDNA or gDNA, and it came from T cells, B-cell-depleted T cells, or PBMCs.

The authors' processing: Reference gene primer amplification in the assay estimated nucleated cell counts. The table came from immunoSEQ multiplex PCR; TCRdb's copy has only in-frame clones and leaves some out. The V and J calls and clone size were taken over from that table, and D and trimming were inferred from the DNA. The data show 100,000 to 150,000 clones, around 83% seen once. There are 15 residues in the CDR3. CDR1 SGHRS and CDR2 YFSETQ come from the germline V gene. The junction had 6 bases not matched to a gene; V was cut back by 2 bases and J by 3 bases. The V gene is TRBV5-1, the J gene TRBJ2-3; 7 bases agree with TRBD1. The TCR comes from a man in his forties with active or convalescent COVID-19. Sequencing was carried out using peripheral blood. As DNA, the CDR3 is TGCGCCAGCAGCTTTGGGGACAGAACTACAGATACGCAGTATTTT. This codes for CASSFGDRTTDTQYF.